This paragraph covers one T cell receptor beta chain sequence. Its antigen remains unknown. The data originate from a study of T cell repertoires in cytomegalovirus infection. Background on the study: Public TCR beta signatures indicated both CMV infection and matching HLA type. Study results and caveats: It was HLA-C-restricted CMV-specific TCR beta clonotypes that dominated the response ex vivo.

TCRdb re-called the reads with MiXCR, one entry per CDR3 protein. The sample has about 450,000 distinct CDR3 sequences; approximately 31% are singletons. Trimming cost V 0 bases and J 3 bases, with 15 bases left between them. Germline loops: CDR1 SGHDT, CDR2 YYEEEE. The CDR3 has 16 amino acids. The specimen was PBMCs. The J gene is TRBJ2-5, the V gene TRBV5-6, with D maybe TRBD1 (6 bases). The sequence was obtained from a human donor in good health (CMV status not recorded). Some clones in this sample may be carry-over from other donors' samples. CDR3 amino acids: CASSLAPGTTKETQYF. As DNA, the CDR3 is TGTGCCAGCAGCTTGGCGCCAGGGACAACGAAAGAGACCCAGTACTTC.